The source of this T cell receptor beta chain is a study of cytomegalovirus exposure and HLA in healthy donors. General study points: The tendency of first-cohort TCR clusters to co-occur in the roughly 130 validation repertoires emerged from a later analysis. Diagnosis of cytomegalovirus status made by the classifier reportedly showed high specificity and sensitivity. Most TCR sequences proved rare, with some public TCRs found in many donors. The study recorded more than 150 TCR beta chains that were cytomegalovirus-associated.

Assay: immunoSEQ multiplex PCR; the TCRdb copy retains only in-frame clones and omits some. The table has over 250,000 clones, about 86% seen once. V shed 3 bases, J shed 1 base, and the junction held 0 bases outside the gene matches. The CDR3 loop spans 14 amino acids. Germline CDR1 and CDR2: MNHNS and SASEGT. For this clone: The antigen remains undetermined.

The chain links TRBV6-1 to TRBJ1-1; 9 nucleotides line up with TRBD1. Specimen: PBMCs. The TCR comes from a woman in her late teens or twenties in good health and CMV-seronegative. CDR3 nucleotide sequence: TGTGCCAGCAGTGAGGGACAGGGGAACACTGAAGCTTTCTTT. It specifies CASSEGQGNTEAFF.